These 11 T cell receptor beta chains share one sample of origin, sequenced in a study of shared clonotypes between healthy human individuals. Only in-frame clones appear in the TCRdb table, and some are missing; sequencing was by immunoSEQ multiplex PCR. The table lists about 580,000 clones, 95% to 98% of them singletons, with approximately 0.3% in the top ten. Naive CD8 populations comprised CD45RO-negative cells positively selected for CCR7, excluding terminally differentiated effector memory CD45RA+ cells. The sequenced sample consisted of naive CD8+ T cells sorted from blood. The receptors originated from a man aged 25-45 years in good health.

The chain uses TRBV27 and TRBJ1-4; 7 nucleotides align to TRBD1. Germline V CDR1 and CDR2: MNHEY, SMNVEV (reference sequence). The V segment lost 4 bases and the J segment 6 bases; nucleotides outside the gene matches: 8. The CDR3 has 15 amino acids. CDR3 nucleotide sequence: TGTGCCAGCAGTTCTCGACAGGGAGAAGATGAAAAACTGTTTTTT. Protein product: CASSSRQGEDEKLFF.

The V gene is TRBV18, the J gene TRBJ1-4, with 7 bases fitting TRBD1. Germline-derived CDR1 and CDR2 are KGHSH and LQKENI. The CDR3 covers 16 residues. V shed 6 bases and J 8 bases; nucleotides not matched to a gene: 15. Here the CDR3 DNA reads TGTGCCAGCTCCCTTGAGAAACAGGGGACTTTCGAAAAACTGTTTTTT. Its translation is CASSLEKQGTFEKLFF.

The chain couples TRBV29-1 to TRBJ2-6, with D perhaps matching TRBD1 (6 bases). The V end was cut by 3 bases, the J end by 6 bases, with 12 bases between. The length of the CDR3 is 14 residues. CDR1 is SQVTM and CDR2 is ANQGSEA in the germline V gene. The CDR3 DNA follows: TGCAGCGTTGATTGGGGGACACAGGCCAACGTCCTGACTTTC. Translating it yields CSVDWGTQANVLTF.

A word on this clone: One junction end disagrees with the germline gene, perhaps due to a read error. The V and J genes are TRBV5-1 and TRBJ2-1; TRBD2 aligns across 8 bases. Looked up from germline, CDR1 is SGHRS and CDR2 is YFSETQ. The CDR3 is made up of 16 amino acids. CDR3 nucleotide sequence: TGCTCCAGCAGCCTTCTAAGCGGGAGTGAAGGCAATGAGCAGTTCTTC. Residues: CSSSLLSGSEGNEQFF.

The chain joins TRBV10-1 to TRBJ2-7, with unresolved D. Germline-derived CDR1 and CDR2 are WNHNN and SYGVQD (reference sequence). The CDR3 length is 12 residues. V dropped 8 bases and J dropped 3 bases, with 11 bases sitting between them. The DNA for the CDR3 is TGCGCCAGCGGGGAAGGGCTCTACGAGCAGTACTTC. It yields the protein CASGEGLYEQYF.

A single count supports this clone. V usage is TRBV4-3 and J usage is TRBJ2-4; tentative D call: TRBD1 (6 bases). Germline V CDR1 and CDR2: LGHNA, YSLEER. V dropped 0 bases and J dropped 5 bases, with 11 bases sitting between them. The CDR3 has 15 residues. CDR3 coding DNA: TGCGCCAGCAGCCAAGACCCCGGGACACAAAACATTCAGTACTTC. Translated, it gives CASSQDPGTQNIQYF.

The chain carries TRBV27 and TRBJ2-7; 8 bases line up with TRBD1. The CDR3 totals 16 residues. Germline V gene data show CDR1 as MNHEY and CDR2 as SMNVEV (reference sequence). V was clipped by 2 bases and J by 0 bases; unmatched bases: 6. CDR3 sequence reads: CASSLRAGGYSYEQYF. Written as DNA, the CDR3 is TGTGCCAGCAGTTTAAGGGCAGGGGGCTACTCCTACGAGCAGTACTTC.

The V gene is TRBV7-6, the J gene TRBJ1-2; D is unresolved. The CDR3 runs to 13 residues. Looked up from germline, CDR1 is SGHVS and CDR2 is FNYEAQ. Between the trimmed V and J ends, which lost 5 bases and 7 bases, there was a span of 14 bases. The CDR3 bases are TGTGCCAGCAGCGATGGCGAGGGATCTGGCTACACCTTC. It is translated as CASSDGEGSGYTF.

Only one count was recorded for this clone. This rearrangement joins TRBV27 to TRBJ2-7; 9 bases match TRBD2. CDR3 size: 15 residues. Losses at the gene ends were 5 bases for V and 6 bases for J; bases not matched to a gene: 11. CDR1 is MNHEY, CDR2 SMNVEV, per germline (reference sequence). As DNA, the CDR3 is TGTGCCAGCAGTCCCATAGCGGGAGTCGGCTCCGAGCAGTACTTC. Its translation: CASSPIAGVGSEQYF.

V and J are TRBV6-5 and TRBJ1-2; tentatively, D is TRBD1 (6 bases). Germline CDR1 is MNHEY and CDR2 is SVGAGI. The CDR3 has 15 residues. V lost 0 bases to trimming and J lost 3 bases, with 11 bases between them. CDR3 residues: CASSYSNRDYYGYTF. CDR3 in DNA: TGTGCCAGCAGTTACTCAAACAGGGATTACTATGGCTACACCTTC.

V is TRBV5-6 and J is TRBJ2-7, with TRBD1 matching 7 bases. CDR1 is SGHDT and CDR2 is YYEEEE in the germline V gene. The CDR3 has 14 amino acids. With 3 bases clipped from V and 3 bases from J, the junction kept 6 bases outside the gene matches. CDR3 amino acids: CASSSGQAVYEQYF. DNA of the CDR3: TGTGCCAGCAGCTCCGGACAGGCAGTCTACGAGCAGTACTTC.